The 5 T cell receptor beta chains given below trace back to one sample, sequenced in a study of blood T cell repertoires in COVID-19. Data came from immunoSEQ multiplex PCR; TCRdb stores just in-frame clones and leaves some out. The sample lists about 59,000 clones, roughly 80% occurring once. Sequenced input: peripheral blood. These receptors were taken from a human donor in a cohort sampled during active COVID-19.

The rearrangement joins TRBV24-1 to TRBJ2-1; 11 bases line up with TRBD2. Germline V CDR1 and CDR2: KGHDR, SFDVKD. The CDR3 sequence is 17 residues long. With 7 bases clipped from V and 6 bases from J, the junction kept 13 bases outside the gene matches. CDR3 amino acids: CATSPFIAGGSINEQFF. The CDR3 DNA is TGTGCCACCAGCCCTTTCATAGCGGGAGGGAGTATCAATGAGCAGTTCTTC.

The V gene is TRBV6-5, the J gene TRBJ2-3; TRBD2 agrees at 7 bases. Germline V gives CDR1 MNHEY, CDR2 SVGAGI. The CDR3 runs to 13 residues. V lost 8 bases to trimming and J lost 2 bases; unmatched junction nucleotides: 4. The DNA of the CDR3 is TGTGCCAGCTCGGGGGGTTACACAGATACGCAGTATTTT. Protein sequence: CASSGGYTDTQYF.

The CDR3 nucleotides are TGTGCCACCAGTGACACCAACCCTGGGCTGCACTCCTACAATGAGCAGTTCTTC. Protein sequence: CATSDTNPGLHSYNEQFF. V and J are TRBV24-1 and TRBJ2-1, with no clear D. CDR1 and CDR2 (germline): KGHDR, SFDVKD. V was trimmed by 4 bases and J by 0 bases, leaving 18 bases between them. CDR3 size: 18 residues.

V usage is TRBV12-1 and J usage is TRBJ2-1; the D call in the table, TRBD2, was not verified against the DNA. TRBV12-1 is a pseudogene locus. The CDR3 totals 17 residues. The CDR3 spells CAPFPQRSSGRDNEQFF. The CDR3 DNA follows: TGTGCCCCGTTTCCCCAGCGTTCTAGCGGGAGGGACAATGAGCAGTTCTTC.

This sequence joins TRBV27 and TRBJ1-2; D not certain. Germline loops: CDR1 MNHEY, CDR2 SMNVEV (reference sequence). CDR3 size: 14 residues. Trimming removed 5 bases from V and 8 bases from J, with 18 bases in between. Written as DNA, the CDR3 is TGTGCCAGCAGTCCCCGCCAAGCGGGCCACGGCTACACCTTC. Its protein product is CASSPRQAGHGYTF.